This T cell receptor (beta chain) was sequenced in a study of blood T cell repertoires in COVID-19. Overall study: The study drew acute and convalescent COVID-19 samples from the United States, Italy and Spain. The analysed material was cDNA or gDNA that came from T cells, B-cell-depleted T cells, or PBMCs.

This table comes from immunoSEQ multiplex PCR, and its TCRdb copy is limited to in-frame clones, with some not included. This sample carries around 280,000 clones, about 85% of them seen once, and the ten largest clones take 4% to 5%. The CDR3 sequence is 13 residues long. V lost 5 bases and J lost 5; bases outside the gene matches: 7. Germline loops: CDR1 SGDLS, CDR2 YYNGEE. Sequenced sample: peripheral blood. The source is a woman in her forties or fifties with active or convalescent COVID-19. The genes are TRBV9 and TRBJ2-7, with 7 bases lining up with TRBD2. Here the CDR3 DNA reads TGTGCCAGCAGTTGGGGCCTAGCGGACGAGCAGTACTTC. It yields the protein CASSWGLADEQYF.